These 28 T cell receptor beta chains were all obtained from the same sample, sequenced in a study of patients and donors after allogeneic stem cell transplantation. TCRdb re-analysed the RT-PCR reads in MiXCR, keeping a single row per CDR3 protein. The sample has roughly 200,000 distinct CDR3 sequences; 41% are singletons. The sample comprised blood, either unsorted or a sorted T cell fraction (not recorded which). The source of these receptors is a human donor who was either an allogeneic HSCT recipient or a stem cell or donor lymphocyte infusion donor (not recorded which). It is not recorded whose cells these are; they may come from a transplant donor.

V is TRBV29-1 and J is TRBJ1-1, with 7 nucleotides matching TRBD1. This CDR3 region has 13 residues. The junction had 9 bases not matched to a gene; V was cut back by 7 bases and J by 4 bases. The germline V gene has CDR1 SQVTM and CDR2 ANQGSEA. CDR3 nucleotide sequence: TGCAGCGCCCGACAGGGTCCTGGCACTGAAGCTTTCTTT. Its translation: CSARQGPGTEAFF.

The chain couples TRBV12-3 or TRBV12-4 to TRBJ1-2, with D uncertain. V was trimmed by 5 bases and J by 4 bases, leaving 11 bases between them. There are 13 residues in the CDR3. Here the CDR3 reads CASSPPVAYGYTF. CDR3 DNA: TGTGCCAGCAGTCCTCCAGTGGCCTATGGCTACACCTTC.

CDR3 sequence reads: CATSGGTSGVITGELFF. In nucleotides, the CDR3 is TGTGCCACCAGTGGCGGGACTAGCGGGGTAATCACCGGGGAGCTGTTTTTT. The chain uses TRBV24-1 and TRBJ2-2; 13 nucleotides align to TRBD2. Germline V gene data show CDR1 as KGHDR and CDR2 as SFDVKD. This CDR3 comprises 17 residues. J was trimmed by 4 bases and V by 5 bases; bases with no gene match: 6.

The chain carries TRBV7-9 and TRBJ1-1, with D perhaps TRBD1 (5 bases). The V end lost 2 bases, the J end lost 3 bases, and 16 bases lay between the germline ends. CDR1 is SEHNR, CDR2 FQNEAQ, per germline (reference sequence). The CDR3 spans 16 residues. For the CDR3, the DNA is TGTGCCAGCAGCTTACCTGCCGGGGGAGTCGACACTGAAGCTTTCTTT. Protein sequence: CASSLPAGGVDTEAFF.

CDR3 nucleotide sequence: TGCGCCAGCAGTCACCCGGGACTAGCGGTCCCCTACGAGCAGTACTTC. This sequence encodes CASSHPGLAVPYEQYF. V gene TRBV23-1 combines with J gene TRBJ2-7; 11 nucleotides match TRBD2. TRBV23-1 is designated an ORF whose function remains uncertain. Trimming took 3 bases from V and 2 from J; bases not matched to a gene: 6. The CDR3 length is 16 residues.

The V and J genes are TRBV27 and TRBJ1-1, with D possibly matching TRBD1 (5 bases). The germline CDR1 and CDR2 sequences are MNHEY and SMNVEV (reference sequence). The ends were cut back, 1 base at V and 7 bases at J, with 7 bases in the middle. The length of the CDR3 is 12 residues. Here the CDR3 DNA reads TGTGCCAGCAGTTTATGGGGGGGTGAAGCTTTCTTT. As protein: CASSLWGGEAFF.

This clonotype was counted a few times. The rearrangement uses TRBV7-8 and TRBJ1-1; D might be TRBD1 (5 bases). V dropped 0 bases and J dropped 4 bases, with 12 bases sitting between them. This CDR3 spans 15 amino acids. CDR1 and CDR2 from the germline V gene are SGHVS and FQNEAQ. In nucleotides, the CDR3 is TGTGCCAGCAGCTTAGCGCCTCAGGGAGGCACTGAAGCTTTCTTT. This codes for CASSLAPQGGTEAFF.

The V call is TRBV5-5, the J call TRBJ2-7; the match to TRBD2 covers 7 bases. CDR3 size: 14 residues. With V trimmed by 1 base and J by 0 bases, 1 base remained unmatched. Germline assignment: CDR1 SGHKS and CDR2 YYEKEE (reference sequence). DNA of the CDR3: TGTGCCAGCAGCTTGCCTAGCGGCTCCTACGAGCAGTACTTC. Its translation is CASSLPSGSYEQYF.

This clonotype was picked up a small number of times. The chain couples TRBV2 to TRBJ1-2; D remains unclear. This CDR3 spans 13 amino acids. Trimming left V 1 base short and J 4 bases short, with 7 bases between. The germline gives CDR1 SNHLY, CDR2 FYNNEI. Written as DNA, the CDR3 is TGTGCCAGCAGTGAAGGGGCTAGCTATGGCTACACCTTC. It is translated as CASSEGASYGYTF.

This clonotype showed up just a few times. The CDR3 coding sequence is TGTGCCAGCAGTTTCCTGCTTGGCTCCTATAATTCACCCCTCCACTTT. Amino acids: CASSFLLGSYNSPLHF. The rearrangement joins TRBV27 to TRBJ1-6; D gene unclear. The V end lost 3 bases, the J end lost 0 bases, and 9 bases lay between the germline ends. In germline, CDR1 is MNHEY, CDR2 SMNVEV (reference sequence). The CDR3 totals 16 residues.

This rearrangement joins TRBV4-3 to TRBJ1-2; 7 bases line up with TRBD1. The V gene's germline CDR1 is LGHNA and CDR2 YSLEER. This CDR3 has 15 amino acids. Trimming cost V 0 bases and J 5 bases; bases outside gene matches: 6. DNA of the CDR3: TGCGCCAGCAGCCAAGATGCGAGGGGGCAATATGGCTACACCTTC. This codes for CASSQDARGQYGYTF.

The gene calls are TRBV3-1 and TRBJ2-1; 8 nucleotides align to TRBD2. This CDR3 has 13 residues. The germline V gene encodes CDR1 LGHDT and CDR2 YNNKEL (reference sequence). The junction had 3 bases not matched to a gene; V was cut back by 8 bases and J by 3 bases. The DNA for the CDR3 is TGTGCCAGCGGGGCGGGAGGCTACAATGAGCAGTTCTTC. This encodes CASGAGGYNEQFF.

The chain has TRBV28 and TRBJ2-5; D is perhaps TRBD2 (6 bases). The V and J ends lost 5 bases and 2 bases respectively, with 15 bases between them. CDR1 is MDHEN and CDR2 is SYDVKM in the germline V gene. This CDR3 comprises 15 residues. The CDR3 region is CASSPTRLGQETQYF. The DNA for the CDR3 is TGTGCCAGCAGTCCTACACGACTAGGTCAAGAGACCCAGTACTTC. Based on the CDR3 plus reference TRBV28 and TRBJ2-5, the full variable domain is DVKVTQSSRYLVKRTGEKVFLECVQDMDHENMFWYRQDPGLGLRLIYFSYDVKMKEKGDIPEGYSVSREKKERFSLILESASTNQTSMYLCASSPTRLGQETQYFGPGTRLLVL.

The chain carries TRBV7-2 and TRBJ1-5; unclear D gene. The CDR3 runs 15 residues. Germline CDR1 SGHTA, CDR2 FQGNSA. V was cut by 3 bases and J by 2 bases, with 11 bases left in between. CDR3 DNA: TGTGCCAGCAGCTTGGACTTTTCGGGCAATCAGCCCCAGCATTTT. Translating gives CASSLDFSGNQPQHF.

This chain connects TRBV10-3 to TRBJ2-3; 10 bases map to TRBD2. The ends lost 10 bases at V and 1 base at J; junction bases unmatched: 8. This CDR3 is 15 amino acids long. Germline CDR1 ENHRY, CDR2 SYGVKD. CDR3 loop: CATEAGGPGTDTQYF. The CDR3 bases are TGTGCCACGGAAGCGGGAGGGCCGGGCACAGATACGCAGTATTTT.

V is TRBV30 and J is TRBJ1-1; a weak D match, TRBD1 (5 bases). This CDR3 is 12 amino acids long. V was cut by 8 bases and J by 1 base, with 11 bases left in between. Germline V lookup: CDR1 GTSNPN, CDR2 SVGIG (reference sequence). CDR3: CAGGRENTEAFF. The CDR3 DNA follows: TGTGCCGGGGGAAGAGAGAACACTGAAGCTTTCTTT. Filled out from reference TRBV30 and TRBJ1-1, the complete variable domain reads SQTIHQWPATLVQPVGSPLSLECTVEGTSNPNLYWYRQAAGRGLQLLFYSVGIGQISSEVPQNLSASRPQDRQFILSSKKLLLSDSGFYLCAGGRENTEAFFGQGTRLTVV.

Written as DNA, the CDR3 is TGCAGCGTTGATAGAGGACAGGCTAACTATGGCTACACCTTC. It yields the protein CSVDRGQANYGYTF. The chain recombines TRBV29-1 with TRBJ1-2; 7 nucleotides agree with TRBD1. After removal of 3 bases from V and 0 bases from J, the junction contained 4 bases not matched to a gene. Germline loops: CDR1 SQVTM, CDR2 ANQGSEA. This CDR3 contains 14 residues. Drawing the rest from reference TRBV29-1 and TRBJ1-2, the complete variable domain is SAVISQKPSRDICQRGTSLTIQCQVDSQVTMMFWYRQQPGQSLTLIATANQGSEATYESGFVIDKFPISRPNLTFSTLTVSNMSPEDSSIYLCSVDRGQANYGYTFGSGTRLTVV.

This clonotype has more than one count but fewer than ten. The chain recombines TRBV6-5 with TRBJ1-1, with TRBD1 matching over 7 bases. In germline, CDR1 is MNHEY, CDR2 SVGAGI. The CDR3 contains 13 residues. Unmatched junction bases numbered 5, after V lost 6 bases and J lost 4 bases. The CDR3 nucleotides read TGTGCCAGCAGAGAACAGGGGCTCACTGAAGCTTTCTTT. Translated, it gives CASREQGLTEAFF.

This clonotype was counted between two and nine times. This rearrangement joins TRBV28 to TRBJ1-2; D is perhaps TRBD1 (5 bases). The CDR3 extends over 13 amino acids. Between the trimmed V and J ends, which lost 3 bases and 4 bases, there was a span of 9 bases. Germline V gene data show CDR1 as MDHEN and CDR2 as SYDVKM. CDR3: CASSLARGYGYTF. CDR3 in DNA: TGTGCCAGCAGTTTGGCAAGGGGCTATGGCTACACCTTC.

The chain carries TRBV20-1 and TRBJ2-2; 9 bases match TRBD2. CDR3 length equals 17 residues. J gave up 5 bases and V 4 bases, and 14 bases lay outside the gene matches. The germline V gene encodes CDR1 DFQATT and CDR2 SNEGSKA (reference sequence). The CDR3 loop reads CSATRAGGPRPTGELFF. The CDR3 region has the DNA TGCAGTGCTACTCGGGCGGGAGGGCCCCGGCCTACCGGGGAGCTGTTTTTT.

V is TRBV6-2 or TRBV6-3 and J is TRBJ2-1, with 15 bases that match TRBD2. CDR1 MNHEY and CDR2 SVGEGT come from the germline V gene. The J segment lost 8 bases and the V segment lost 0 bases, leaving 5 bases of the junction unmatched. The CDR3 is 17 amino acids. As DNA, the CDR3 is TGTGCCAGCAGTTACTCTCTTGGGACTAGCGGGAGGCATGAGCAGTTCTTC. Amino acids: CASSYSLGTSGRHEQFF.

The V gene is TRBV2, the J gene TRBJ1-1; 7 bases line up with TRBD1. With 9 bases clipped from V and 0 bases from J, the junction kept 7 bases outside the gene matches. Germline values: CDR1 SNHLY, CDR2 FYNNEI. This CDR3 is built from 14 residues. The CDR3 bases are TGTGCCAGGGCTTGGGACAGTTTGAACACTGAAGCTTTCTTT. The encoded protein is CARAWDSLNTEAFF. The full variable domain, completed using reference TRBV2 and TRBJ1-1, is EPEVTQTPSHQVTQMGQEVILRCVPISNHLYFYWYRQILGQKVEFLVSFYNNEISEKSEIFDDQFSVERPDGSNFTLKIRSTKLEDSAMYFCARAWDSLNTEAFFGQGTRLTVV.

The chain is built from TRBV27 and TRBJ1-1; TRBD1 matches at 8 bases. Germline V gene data show CDR1 as MNHEY and CDR2 as SMNVEV (reference sequence). The CDR3 contains 15 residues. Trimming took 5 bases from V and 4 from J; bases not matched to a gene: 9. CDR3 loop: CASSPQGAFFTEAFF. For the CDR3, the DNA is TGTGCCAGCAGTCCCCAGGGGGCGTTTTTCACTGAAGCTTTCTTT.

This clonotype was seen only a few times. The CDR3 DNA follows: TGTGCCAGCACTCCCCTAGCCAAAAACATTCAGTACTTC. This encodes CASTPLAKNIQYF. The chain recombines TRBV6-6 with TRBJ2-4; the D is unclear. Looked up from germline, CDR1 is MNHNY and CDR2 is SVGAGI (reference sequence). The CDR3 is made up of 13 amino acids. V gave up 7 bases and J gave up 0 bases, with 7 bases separating them.

This clonotype came up many times. The V gene is TRBV7-2, the J gene TRBJ2-5; no clear D gene. This CDR3 comprises 13 residues. The V and J ends lost 5 bases and 5 bases respectively, with 12 bases between them. Germline CDR1 reads SGHTA; CDR2 reads FQGNSA. In nucleotides, the CDR3 is TGTGCCAGCAGCCGACGACTGACGGAGACCCAGTACTTC. Protein: CASSRRLTETQYF.

The V gene is TRBV7-9, the J gene TRBJ1-1; D unresolved. CDR1 SEHNR and CDR2 FQNEAQ come from the germline V gene (reference sequence). Trimming removed 2 bases from V and 9 bases from J, with 13 bases in between. There are 13 residues in the CDR3. CDR3 DNA: TGTGCCAGCAGCTTACCCCCTTTGAGAAAAGCTTTCTTT. Amino acids: CASSLPPLRKAFF.

The chain is built from TRBV6-2 or TRBV6-3 and TRBJ1-1; D may be TRBD1 (5 bases). V lost 6 bases and J lost 4, with 15 bases in between. The germline gives CDR1 MNHEY, CDR2 SVGEGT. The CDR3 loop spans 14 amino acids. CDR3 protein: CASRRDVDFTEAFF. CDR3 coding DNA: TGTGCCAGCAGAAGGGACGTTGACTTCACTGAAGCTTTCTTT.

With respect to this clonotype: One end of the junction does not line up with germline, which may come from a read error. The chain carries TRBV12-3 or TRBV12-4 and TRBJ1-4; no definite D call. This CDR3 spans 8 amino acids. The chain's CDR3 is CASSLSSF. The CDR3 DNA reads as TGTGCCAGCAGTTTATCCAGTTTT.